This T cell receptor beta chain was recorded in a study of T cells in Graves' hyperthyroidism and ophthalmopathy (dated by TCRdb to between 2018 and 2021). The study in broad terms: Peripheral blood samples were taken at initial diagnosis, before any treatment was given. The paper describes TCR Vbeta CDR3 sequencing of about 140 peripheral blood samples, made up of about 40 ophthalmopathy patients, 70 to 75 hyperthyroidism patients and around 17 progressor patients. In addition, the study compared T-cell repertoires in thyroid tissue and in blood from about 6 Graves' hyperthyroidism patients. Following sampling, methimazole starting at 30 mg daily was given to hyperthyroidism patients, and high-dose intravenous methylprednisolone was given to ophthalmopathy patients. For training and testing, the approximately 92 patients in the discovery cohort were randomly divided in a 7:3 ratio. To identify distinguishing TCR V-J signatures, a discovery cohort of 90 to 100 patients was used, comprising some 45 with Graves' ophthalmopathy and around 60 with stable Graves' hyperthyroidism. An independent validation cohort of 18 to 20 hyperthyroidism patients and approximately 16 patients who later progressed to ophthalmopathy tested prospective prediction of ophthalmopathy. What the research found in general, with its limitations: A model built on a 13 V-J signature distinguished ophthalmopathy from stable hyperthyroidism, reaching 85% to 90% sensitivity and around 82% specificity in cross-validation and 80%/75% in testing. No statistical method was used to set the sample size in advance, and investigators knew the group allocation. In validation, the model predicted progression to ophthalmopathy with over 60% sensitivity and over 72% specificity, a median of 6.5 months before onset. Blood samples also contained most of the expanded thyroid clonotypes (frequency above 0.001), which suggests that blood repertoires may reflect thyroid immune responses.

The TCR beta CDR3 regions were amplified from the RNA transcripts. The first round of RT-PCR for the TCR CDR3 was performed with the HTBI primer set and the Qiagen OneStep RT-PCR kit. Libraries were constructed in a second round of multiplex PCR, after which size selection and purification were carried out. The libraries were sequenced on an Illumina HiSeq2000 using paired-end 100 bp reads. From the authors' description of their analysis: SOAPnuke was used to process the raw data, with reads discarded if the reads contained adapters or uncalled bases, had a mean Phred below 15, or lacked an exact constant-primer or identifier match. COPE v1.2.5 was used to merge the high-quality paired reads, and each unique nucleotide sequence was defined as a clonotype. MiTCR v1.1 was used to align the clonotypes against IMGT TRBV, TRBD and TRBJ reference segments. Analysis was restricted to V-J combinations with a frequency above 0.0001, which covered about 99% of repertoires. The TCS score was defined as F50 (clonal expansion) divided by E x V (chaos), with BLOSUM62-based TCRdist calculated between CDR3 peptides within each V-J. Welch's t-statistics and random forest reduced around 510 V-J features to under 15, which were used in a naive Bayes classifier (R e1071). Thyroid-blood repertoire similarity was quantified with the Morisita-Horn index. TCRdb itself trimmed the public reads at Q25 with fastp, ran MiXCR and retained productive beta chains. Here each entry gathers all rows of one CDR3 protein and keeps the most common genes and DNA. Clone size and V and J calls follow TCRdb, not the original study. For this sample the table gives about 610,000 distinct CDR3 sequences, of which roughly 14% were detected only once. Around 4.5% of the sample belongs to the ten largest clones.

Moderately to severely active disease, a Clinical Activity Score of at least 3, a NOSPECS grade of at least 4, and a duration under 3 months were present in ophthalmopathy patients. Any patient with an uncontrolled infection, another autoimmune disease, pregnancy or lactation was excluded. Diagnoses were established on the basis of clinical symptoms, serum thyroxine and TRAb, thyroid ultrasound, and orbital computed tomography. Ficoll-Paque density gradient centrifugation was used to isolate PBMCs from about 9 ml of fresh peripheral blood. Trizol reagent was used to extract total RNA, and RNA quality was then checked on an Agilent 2100 Bioanalyzer. The CDR3 has 15 amino acids, counting the end cysteine and phenylalanine. The CDR3 DNA has 45 bases and is translated from base 1. V loses 4 bases at its end and J loses 4 bases; junction bases beyond the gene matches: 7. CDR1 and CDR2 (LGHDT, YNNKEL) derive from the germline V gene (reference sequence).

This clonotype was found a few times. Its antigen remains undetermined. Qualities for individual bases were not recorded, and no much larger clone is one base off. The sequencing input was blood. The receptor comes from a middle-aged woman with Graves' ophthalmopathy. The chain is made from TRBV3-1 and TRBJ2-5, with 9 junctional bases fitting TRBD2. The CDR3 amino acid sequence is: CASSRIAGASETQYF. In nucleotide form, the sequence is TGTGCCAGCAGCCGCATAGCGGGAGCTTCAGAGACCCAGTACTTC.